This record looks at one T cell receptor (beta chain) sequence and its context. The V and J ends lost 1 base and 6 bases respectively, with 15 bases between them. The CDR3 has 15 residues. The data were taken from a study of blood T cell repertoires in COVID-19. Profiled with immunoSEQ multiplex PCR; TCRdb holds only in-frame clones, not every one. Altogether around 250,000 clones are present, around 88% being singletons, with the ten largest covering approximately 1.2%. The V and J genes are TRBV23-1 and TRBJ1-1; tentative D call: TRBD1 (6 bases). TRBV23-1 is placed among ORFs of uncertain function. The TCR was taken from a woman aged 40 to 50 with acute COVID-19. Sequenced material: PBMCs or T cells enriched from blood (not recorded which). This chain's CDR3 is CASSQYKGVVPEAFF. CDR3 nucleotides: TGCGCCAGCAGTCAATATAAGGGGGTAGTACCTGAAGCTTTCTTT.